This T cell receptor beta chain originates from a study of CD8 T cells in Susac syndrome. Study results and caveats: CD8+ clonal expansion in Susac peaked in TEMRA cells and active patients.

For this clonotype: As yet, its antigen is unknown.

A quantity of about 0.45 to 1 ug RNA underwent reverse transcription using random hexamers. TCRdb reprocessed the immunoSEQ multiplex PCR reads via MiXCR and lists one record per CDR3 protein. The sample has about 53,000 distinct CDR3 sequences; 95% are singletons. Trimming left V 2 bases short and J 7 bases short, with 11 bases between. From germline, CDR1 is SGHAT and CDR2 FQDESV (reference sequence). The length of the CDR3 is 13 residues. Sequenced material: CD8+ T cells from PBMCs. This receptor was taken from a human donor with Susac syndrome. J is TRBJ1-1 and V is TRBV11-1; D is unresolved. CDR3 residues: CASSLYGWIEAFF. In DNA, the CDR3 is TGTGCCAGCAGCTTATACGGGTGGATTGAAGCTTTCTTT. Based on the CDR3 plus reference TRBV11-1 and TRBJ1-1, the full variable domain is EAEVAQSPRYKITEKSQAVAFWCDPISGHATLYWYRQILGQGPELLVQFQDESVVDDSQLPKDRFSAERLKGVDSTLKIQPAELGDSAMYLCASSLYGWIEAFFGQGTRLTVV.